Described below is a single T cell receptor beta chain sequence and its context. The CDR3 consists of 14 residues. In germline, CDR1 is LNHDA, CDR2 SQIVND (reference sequence). Trimming left V 6 bases short and J 5 bases short, with 13 bases between. The assay was immunoSEQ multiplex PCR, and TCRdb's table has in-frame clones only and misses some. The repertoire holds over 200,000 clones, with around nine tenths as singletons. Documented treatment: over 15 received Ad26.COV2.S at low or high dose, single or two shots; about five received placebo; per-sample allocation not given. After the first vaccine or placebo injection, samples were drawn on day 63. This specimen comes from a study of Ad26.COV2.S vaccination and SARS-CoV-2 variants.

Sequenced here: peripheral blood, sampled in a trial of Ad26.COV2.S vaccine versus placebo. The sequence came from a person aged 18-65 years who received the Ad26.COV2.S COVID-19 vaccine or a placebo. This chain joins TRBV19 and TRBJ2-2, with TRBD1 as a possible D gene (6 bases). CDR3 nucleotides: TGTGCCAGTAGAGGACAGAGCTGGACCGGGGAGCTGTTTTTT. The encoded protein is CASRGQSWTGELFF.